This T cell receptor beta chain stems from a study of blood T cell repertoires in COVID-19. The wider study: Sources were T cells, B-cell-depleted T cells, or PBMCs; the material itself was cDNA or gDNA.

J lost 8 bases, V lost 3 bases, and 10 bases had no gene match. The CDR3 is 15 amino acids. CDR1 is SGDLS and CDR2 is YYNGEE in the germline V gene. The participants were between roughly 18 and 100 years old and came from roughly 24 US areas. As handled by the study authors: Scientists estimated how many nucleated cells there were by amplifying reference gene primers. TCRdb's copy holds only in-frame clones and misses some; the assay was immunoSEQ multiplex PCR. The V and J calls and clone size come from that table; D and trimming were worked out from the DNA. Of some 240,000 clones in the sample, around 85% are singletons; the top ten hold about 3.3%.

Sequenced material: PBMCs or T cells enriched from blood (not recorded which). The clonotype originates from a woman in her 40s with acute COVID-19. J is TRBJ2-1 and V is TRBV9, with TRBD2 identical over 8 bases. CDR3 protein: CASSASGLVVDEQFF. As DNA, the CDR3 is TGTGCCAGCAGCGCCTCGGGACTAGTCGTAGATGAGCAGTTCTTC.